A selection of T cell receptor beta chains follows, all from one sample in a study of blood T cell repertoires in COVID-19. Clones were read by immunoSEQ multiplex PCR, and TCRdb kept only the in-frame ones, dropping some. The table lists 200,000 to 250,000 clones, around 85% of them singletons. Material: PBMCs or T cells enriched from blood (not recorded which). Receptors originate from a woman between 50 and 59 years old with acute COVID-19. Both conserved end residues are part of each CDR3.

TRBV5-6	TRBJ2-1	CASSPGGGNEFF
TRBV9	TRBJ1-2	CASSPRGEGQSFSTF
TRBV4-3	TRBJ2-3	CASSQDYTDTQYF
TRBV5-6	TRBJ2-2	CASSRPRQGWTGELFF
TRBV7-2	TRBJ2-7	CASTASSYEQYF
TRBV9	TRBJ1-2	CASSLLDRRPNYGYTF
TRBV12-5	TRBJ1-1	CASGFAQGGTEAFF
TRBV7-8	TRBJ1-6	CASSLGGSRPLHF
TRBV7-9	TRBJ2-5	CASGGETQYF
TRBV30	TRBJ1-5	CAWSVGQIFSPQHF
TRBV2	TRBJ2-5	CASRRDHSVETQYF
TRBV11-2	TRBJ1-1	CASSQGVSGAFF
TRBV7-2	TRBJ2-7	CASSLGTSGGYLSEQYF
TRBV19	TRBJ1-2	CASSIGSQGSYGYTF
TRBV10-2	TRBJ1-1	CASRPTGDAEAFF
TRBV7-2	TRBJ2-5	CASSLQRGGRETQYF
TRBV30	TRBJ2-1	CAWSLLGQPDNEQFF
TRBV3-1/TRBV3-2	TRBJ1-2	CASSQDSGGVRYGYTF
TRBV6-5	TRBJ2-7	CASSYPPEGYEQYF
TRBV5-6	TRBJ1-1	CASSFIGQPNRIEAFF
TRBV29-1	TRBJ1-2	CSVENEGLGGYTF
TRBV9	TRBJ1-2	CASSSRQAANYGYTF
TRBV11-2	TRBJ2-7	CASSLVARGQYF
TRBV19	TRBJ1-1	CASSIRNREKNTEAFF
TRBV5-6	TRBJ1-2	CASSEGQAYGYTF
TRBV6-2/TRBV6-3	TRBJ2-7	CASSYSTGGYEQYF
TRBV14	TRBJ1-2	CASSPANYGYTF
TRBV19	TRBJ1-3	CASWWPGNTIYF
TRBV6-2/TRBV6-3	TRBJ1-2	CASSYNGEAYGYTF
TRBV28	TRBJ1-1	CASSLNRGTEAFF
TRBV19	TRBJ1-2	CASSNGQGPFGYTF
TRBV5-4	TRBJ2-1	CASSKLQGAGNEQFF
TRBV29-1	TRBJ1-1	CSVSGGQGAEAFF
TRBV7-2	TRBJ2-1	CASSFPSSGGLSYNEQFF
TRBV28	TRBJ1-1	CATVSGTGGRRTEAFF
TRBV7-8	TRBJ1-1	CASSPPRGYTEAFF
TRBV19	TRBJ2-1	CASSTPSHRERWNNEQFF
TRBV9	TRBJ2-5	CASSVGGGTQETQYF
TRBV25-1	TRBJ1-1	CASSVRTGGNTEAFF
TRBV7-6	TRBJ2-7	CASSLGGQGKGEQYF
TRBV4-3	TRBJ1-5	CASSQDGEGAYSNQPQHF
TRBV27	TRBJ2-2	CASSKLTLLGVGHAGELFF
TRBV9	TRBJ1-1	CASSVRAVNTEAFF
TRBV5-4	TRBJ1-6	CASSLERQGGSPLHF
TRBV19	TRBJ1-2	CASSGDRNNYGYTF